This entry lists 14 T cell receptor beta chains sequenced from one sample in a study of regulatory T cells in long-lasting Graves disease. Time point described: persistent/refractory GD, antithyroid drugs over 5 years with positive TRAb. Generation of the TCR library employed RNA extracted from PBMCs. With iRepertoire HTBI primers and Arm-PCR of CDR3 regions, TCR beta libraries were built. A single record per CDR3 protein comes from TCRdb applying MiXCR to the multiplex PCR reads. Of some 340,000 distinct CDR3 sequences listed, approximately 23% were seen once; the top ten hold 25% to 30%. The specimen was peripheral blood mononuclear cells (PBMCs), collected when the disease was refractory, from a patient treated with antithyroid drugs. These receptors all stem from a woman between 35 and 50 years old with Graves disease.

This clonotype was detected only a few times. This chain uses TRBV11-2 with TRBJ2-7; 8 positions match TRBD1. The CDR3 covers 16 residues. V was clipped by 5 bases and J by 4 bases; unmatched bases: 13. CDR1 is SGHAT, CDR2 FQNNGV, per germline. The CDR3 bases are TGTGCCAGCAGCCCGATCAGGGGGCGGCCCTTGTACGAGCAGTACTTC. Its protein product is CASSPIRGRPLYEQYF.

In this sample, this clonotype turned up a few times. The genes are TRBV12-3 or TRBV12-4 and TRBJ1-4; no definite D call. Trimming shortened V by 2 bases and J by 7 bases, and 11 bases separated the two germline ends. This CDR3 is built from 14 residues. The CDR3 loop reads CASSLRSNIEKLFF. In nucleotides, the CDR3 is TGTGCCAGCAGTTTAAGGTCCAATATTGAAAAACTGTTTTTT.

This clonotype was seen at least ten times. The chain recombines TRBV13 with TRBJ1-2, with 10 bases identical to TRBD1. Unmatched junction bases numbered 5, after V lost 5 bases and J lost 5 bases. Per the germline V gene, CDR1 is PRHDT and CDR2 is FYEKMQ (reference sequence). The CDR3 runs to 14 residues. The CDR3 here is CASSMRTGGYGYTF. The CDR3 DNA sequence: TGTGCCAGCAGCATGAGGACAGGGGGGTATGGCTACACCTTC.

The V call is TRBV3-1, the J call TRBJ2-2, with 7 bases aligning to TRBD2. Germline V CDR1 and CDR2: LGHDT, YNNKEL (reference sequence). Germline trimming cut 3 bases from V and 4 bases from J; bases unmatched to any gene: 5. This CDR3 is built from 15 residues. CDR3: CASSQQAGSTGELFF. CDR3 in DNA: TGTGCCAGCAGCCAGCAAGCGGGAAGCACCGGGGAGCTGTTTTTT.

This clonotype was seen more than once but under ten times. V gene TRBV7-3 combines with J gene TRBJ2-7; 11 nucleotides match TRBD1. V trimming: 5 bases; J trimming: 5 bases; junction bases outside the gene matches: 2. This CDR3 comprises 13 residues. Per germline, CDR1 SGHTA and CDR2 FQGTGA. This CDR3 reads CASSRGQGDEQYF. The CDR3 DNA reads as TGTGCCAGCAGCCGGGGACAGGGGGACGAGCAGTACTTC.

This clonotype occurred a few times. The chain links TRBV4-1 to TRBJ1-6; D ambiguous. Trimming removed 3 bases at V and 9 bases at J, with 21 bases between. Germline V gene lookup returns CDR1 MGHRA and CDR2 YSYEKL. The CDR3 runs 17 residues. In DNA form, the CDR3 reads TGCGCCAGCAGCCAGATACAAAAGACCCTCCGGAGTTCACCCCTCCACTTT. Translation gives CASSQIQKTLRSSPLHF.

The rearrangement joins TRBV7-9 to TRBJ2-7; possibly TRBD2 for D (6 bases). The V gene's germline CDR1 is SEHNR and CDR2 FQNEAQ (reference sequence). V gave up 4 bases and J gave up 3 bases, with 16 bases separating them. The CDR3 runs 15 residues. CDR3 loop: CASSSTTSWSYEQYF. In nucleotides, the CDR3 is TGTGCCAGCAGCTCGACGACTAGTTGGAGCTACGAGCAGTACTTC.

This clonotype was recorded at least ten times. This chain uses TRBV12-3 or TRBV12-4 with TRBJ1-6; D is perhaps TRBD1 (5 bases). This CDR3 has 16 amino acids. Trimming cost V 6 bases and J 7 bases, with 19 bases left between them. CDR3 coding DNA: TGTGCCAGCAGGGCCGATGGTCGGGGGAGAAATTCACCCCTCCACTTT. This encodes CASRADGRGRNSPLHF.

This clonotype was observed at least ten times. The J gene is TRBJ1-1, the V gene TRBV28; maybe TRBD1 (5 bases). Germline V CDR1 and CDR2: MDHEN, SYDVKM. Trimming cost V 6 bases and J 2 bases, with 16 bases left between them. The length of the CDR3 is 15 residues. CDR3 in amino acids: CASSLPGTANTEAFF. CDR3 coding DNA: TGTGCCAGCAGCCTCCCCGGGACGGCAAACACTGAAGCTTTCTTT.

The table lists this clonotype with many counts. V usage is TRBV28 and J usage is TRBJ1-4; D gene unclear. Germline lookup yields CDR1 MDHEN and CDR2 SYDVKM. The CDR3 is 13 amino acids. Trimming removed 3 bases at V and 5 bases at J, with 7 bases between. The CDR3 coding sequence is TGTGCCAGCAGTTTGGGCGGGAATGAAAAACTGTTTTTT. Translated: CASSLGGNEKLFF.

This clonotype occurred a few times. The chain joins TRBV7-9 to TRBJ2-7; 9 nucleotides agree with TRBD1. V shed 1 base and J 6 bases; nucleotides not matched to a gene: 4. The CDR3 runs to 14 residues. Germline V gene data show CDR1 as SEHNR and CDR2 as FQNEAQ (reference sequence). Here the CDR3 reads CASSLGDRVVEQYF. CDR3 coding DNA: TGTGCCAGCAGCTTAGGGGACAGGGTTGTCGAGCAGTACTTC.

This clonotype was detected ten times or more. The rearrangement joins TRBV2 to TRBJ2-1; 12 bases line up with TRBD2. Germline V CDR1 and CDR2: SNHLY, FYNNEI. The CDR3 is made up of 15 amino acids. The junction had 4 bases not matched to a gene; V was cut back by 3 bases and J by 7 bases. CDR3 DNA sequence: TGTGCCAGCAGTGATGTGACTAGCGGGAGTAATGAGCAGTTCTTC. Encoded protein: CASSDVTSGSNEQFF. Variable domain in full (rest from reference TRBV2 and TRBJ2-1): EPEVTQTPSHQVTQMGQEVILRCVPISNHLYFYWYRQILGQKVEFLVSFYNNEISEKSEIFDDQFSVERPDGSNFTLKIRSTKLEDSAMYFCASSDVTSGSNEQFFGPGTRLTVL.

The chain carries TRBV9 and TRBJ2-2, with 7 positions matching TRBD2. From germline, CDR1 is SGDLS and CDR2 YYNGEE. The CDR3 is 16 residues long. Trimming at V came to 4 bases and at J to 3 bases, leaving 9 bases not matched to a gene. CDR3 DNA: TGTGCCAGCAGCCTCGGGGGGAGAGGGGACACCGGGGAGCTGTTTTTT. The encoded protein is CASSLGGRGDTGELFF.

The chain employs TRBV10-3 and TRBJ1-3; no reliable D call. This CDR3 has 12 amino acids. Trimming removed 4 bases from V and 2 bases from J, with 3 bases in between. Germline CDR1 and CDR2: ENHRY and SYGVKD. The CDR3 here is CAISGAGNTIYF. DNA for the CDR3: TGTGCCATCAGTGGCGCTGGAAACACCATATATTTT.